A single sample gave rise to the 28 T cell receptor beta chains below, sequenced in a study of cytomegalovirus exposure and HLA in healthy donors. Primers: 60 Vbeta forward and 13 Jbeta reverse. Generated by immunoSEQ multiplex PCR, the TCRdb table keeps only in-frame clones and is missing some. This sample has around 170,000 clones, with about four fifths found just once. Sequencing was done on a sample of PBMCs. The receptors shown here come from a woman in her 50s in good health and CMV-seropositive.

This rearrangement joins TRBV5-4 to TRBJ2-1; 8 nucleotides align to TRBD2. CDR3 length: 15 amino acids. Germline CDR1 reads SGHNT; CDR2 reads YYREEE (reference sequence). Trimming removed 0 bases from V and 4 bases from J; junction bases left unmatched: 3. The DNA for the CDR3 is TGTGCCAGCAGCTTGGGCCGGGGGGGATACAATGAGCAGTTCTTC. It codes for CASSLGRGGYNEQFF.

This clone was found once. The chain joins TRBV5-4 to TRBJ2-3; the D gene is possibly TRBD2 (7 bases). Germline V gene lookup returns CDR1 SGHNT and CDR2 YYREEE (reference sequence). V was trimmed by 2 bases and J by 4 bases, leaving 11 bases between them. The CDR3 contains 14 residues. CDR3 sequence reads: CASSFRGGPDTQYF. CDR3 in DNA: TGTGCCAGCAGCTTTAGGGGGGGTCCAGATACGCAGTATTTT.

The chain joins TRBV2 to TRBJ1-6; D ambiguous. CDR1 is SNHLY, CDR2 FYNNEI, per germline. The CDR3 contains 13 residues. Between the trimmed V and J ends, which lost 10 bases and 8 bases, there was a span of 15 bases. CDR3 sequence (DNA): TGTGCCACCTCGGGCTTGGAGGATTCACCCCTCCACTTT. It is translated as CATSGLEDSPLHF.

The CDR3 protein is CASSPGLAGAFYNEQFF. CDR3 in DNA: TGTGCCAGCTCACCCGGACTAGCGGGGGCGTTCTACAATGAGCAGTTCTTC. The chain carries TRBV18 and TRBJ2-1; 13 bases fit TRBD2. The V gene's germline CDR1 is KGHSH and CDR2 LQKENI. V lost 3 bases, J lost 3 bases, and 5 bases stayed unmatched. CDR3 length equals 17 residues.

This sequence joins TRBV7-9 and TRBJ2-7; 8 bases are shared with TRBD1. CDR1 is SEHNR, CDR2 FQNEAQ, per germline (reference sequence). Trimming took 5 bases from V and 2 from J; bases not matched to a gene: 5. The CDR3 covers 14 residues. For the CDR3, the DNA is TGTGCCAGCAGCCCTGACAGGGGTACCTACGAGCAGTACTTC. Its translation is CASSPDRGTYEQYF.

About this clone: Other DNA sequences in the same sample also yield this CDR3. The chain couples TRBV7-2 to TRBJ2-5; unclear D gene. CDR3 size: 12 residues. Trimming pared 0 bases from V and 5 bases from J, leaving 4 bases between. Germline V gene lookup returns CDR1 SGHTA and CDR2 FQGNSA. CDR3 DNA: TGTGCCAGCAGCTTAGCCCGGGAGACCCAGTACTTC. It is translated as CASSLARETQYF.

The chain recombines TRBV11-3 with TRBJ2-1, with D perhaps TRBD1 (6 bases). This CDR3 has 17 residues. Trimming removed 2 bases at V and 0 bases at J, with 14 bases between. Per germline, CDR1 SGHNT and CDR2 YENEEA. The CDR3 DNA reads as TGTGCCAGCAGCTTACCTCCCGGACAGAACTCCTACAATGAGCAGTTCTTC. This encodes CASSLPPGQNSYNEQFF.

The V gene is TRBV6-6, the J gene TRBJ1-1; D perhaps matches TRBD1 (6 bases). The CDR3 is 15 amino acids. Per the germline V gene, CDR1 is MNHNY and CDR2 is SVGAGI (reference sequence). The V and J ends lost 5 bases and 6 bases respectively, with 19 bases between them. The chain's CDR3 is CASSTHGTPNSEAFF. The CDR3 nucleotides read TGTGCCAGCAGTACCCACGGGACACCTAACTCTGAAGCTTTCTTT.

This sequence joins TRBV6-6 and TRBJ2-2, with TRBD1 as a possible D gene (5 bases). The length of the CDR3 is 13 residues. CDR1 is MNHNY and CDR2 is SVGAGI in the germline V gene (reference sequence). Trimming took off 7 bases at V and 11 bases at J, with 17 bases between the two ends. The CDR3 spells CASNSGSVTELFF. As DNA, the CDR3 is TGTGCCAGCAATTCAGGGTCGGTGACAGAGCTGTTTTTT.

The table lists this clone with a few counts. The chain couples TRBV6-6 to TRBJ1-2; 8 bases fit TRBD1. The CDR3 is 15 residues long. J gave up 3 bases and V 0 bases, and 3 bases lay outside the gene matches. Germline CDR1 MNHNY, CDR2 SVGAGI (reference sequence). Written as DNA, the CDR3 is TGTGCCAGCAGTTACTCTCCGACAGGGGACTATGGCTACACCTTC. This translates into CASSYSPTGDYGYTF.

The chain uses TRBV11-2 and TRBJ2-1; 13 bases fit TRBD2. This CDR3 spans 17 amino acids. The germline V gene has CDR1 SGHAT and CDR2 FQNNGV. J gave up 5 bases and V 7 bases, and 11 bases lay outside the gene matches. The CDR3 is CASKIGLAGDNHNEQFF. The CDR3 DNA follows: TGTGCCAGCAAGATAGGACTAGCGGGGGATAACCACAATGAGCAGTTCTTC.

The chain couples TRBV19 to TRBJ2-3; unclear D gene. Trimming removed 4 bases at V and 2 bases at J, with 13 bases between. The length of the CDR3 is 15 residues. The germline V gene has CDR1 LNHDA and CDR2 SQIVND (reference sequence). CDR3 residues: CASSSSSDNTDTQYF. CDR3 sequence (DNA): TGTGCCAGTAGTAGCTCGTCAGACAACACAGATACGCAGTATTTT. Looking up the rest from reference TRBV19 and TRBJ2-3 gives the full variable domain: DGGITQSPKYLFRKEGQNVTLSCEQNLNHDAMYWYRQDPGQGLRLIYYSQIVNDFQKGDIAEGYSVSREKKESFPLTVTSAQKNPTAFYLCASSSSSDNTDTQYFGPGTRLTVL.

With respect to this clone: The junction differs from germline at one of its ends, possibly a read error. This chain joins TRBV7-7 and TRBJ2-5, with 7 bases lining up with TRBD1. This CDR3 contains 15 residues. Germline CDR1 SSHAT, CDR2 FNYEAQ (reference sequence). The CDR3 spells CASSLTGLLGETQYF. The CDR3 DNA sequence: TGTGCTAGCAGCCTGACAGGGCTCCTGGGCGAGACCCAGTACTTC.

This clone was detected only once. V usage is TRBV19 and J usage is TRBJ1-4; 11 positions match TRBD1. V shed 5 bases, J shed 8 bases, and the junction held 7 bases outside the gene matches. The germline CDR1 and CDR2 sequences are LNHDA and SQIVND (reference sequence). The CDR3 covers 15 residues. CDR3 sequence: CASSAADRGREKLFF. The CDR3 nucleotides are TGTGCCAGTAGTGCCGCGGACAGGGGGCGGGAAAAACTGTTTTTT.

The chain recombines TRBV18 with TRBJ2-7; 8 bases fit TRBD2. CDR1 is KGHSH, CDR2 LQKENI, per germline. The V gene end was trimmed by 6 bases and the J gene end by 2 bases; junction bases not matched to a gene: 9. CDR3 length: 15 amino acids. The CDR3 coding sequence is TGTGCCAGCTCGGGGCTAGCGGGTGTACCCTACGAGCAGTACTTC. Translated: CASSGLAGVPYEQYF.

The chain couples TRBV5-4 to TRBJ2-7, with D unresolved. Per germline, CDR1 SGHNT and CDR2 YYREEE (reference sequence). V was clipped by 2 bases and J by 2 bases, with 11 bases between them. The CDR3 runs 14 residues. CDR3 residues: CASSFFSSAYEQYF. The CDR3, as DNA: TGTGCCAGCAGCTTTTTCTCCTCAGCCTACGAGCAGTACTTC.

This chain joins TRBV18 and TRBJ2-5; no clear D gene. In germline, CDR1 is KGHSH, CDR2 LQKENI. The CDR3 is made up of 14 amino acids. Trimming took off 2 bases at V and 5 bases at J, with 12 bases between the two ends. In DNA form, the CDR3 reads TGTGCCAGCTCACCATCCCCACAGACGGAGACCCAGTACTTC. Residues: CASSPSPQTETQYF. Based on the CDR3 plus reference TRBV18 and TRBJ2-5, the full variable domain is NAGVMQNPRHLVRRRGQEARLRCSPMKGHSHVYWYRQLPEEGLKFMVYLQKENIIDESGMPKERFSAEFPKEGPSILRIQQVVRGDSAAYFCASSPSPQTETQYFGPGTRLLVL.

The chain has TRBV6-5 and TRBJ1-1, with TRBD1 matching over 7 bases. This CDR3 has 12 residues. The V and J ends lost 6 bases and 10 bases, in that order; junction bases with no gene match: 8. Looked up from germline, CDR1 is MNHEY and CDR2 is SVGAGI. CDR3 loop: CASRLQTGAAFF. The CDR3 nucleotides are TGTGCCAGCAGATTACAAACAGGGGCAGCTTTCTTT.

The CDR3 sequence is CASSFRDRDWDTQYF. In DNA, the CDR3 is TGTGCCAGCAGCTTCCGGGACAGGGATTGGGATACGCAGTATTTT. V usage is TRBV7-3 and J usage is TRBJ2-3; 9 nucleotides line up with TRBD1. In germline, CDR1 is SGHTA, CDR2 FQGTGA. Germline trimming cut 3 bases from V and 6 bases from J; bases unmatched to any gene: 7. CDR3 length: 15 residues.

To note about this clone: A junction boundary mismatches the germline segment, possibly from a read error. V usage is TRBV9 and J usage is TRBJ2-5; 9 bases map to TRBD1. The J call is uncertain, as TRBJ2-7 better fits the DNA end. The CDR3 is 17 amino acids. The V gene's germline CDR1 is SGDLS and CDR2 YYNGEE. In DNA, the CDR3 is TGTGCCGGCAGCGTAGGCGTGGGGACAGGGAGCTCCTACGAGCAGTACTTC. It specifies CAGSVGVGTGSSYEQYF.

The rearrangement uses TRBV2 and TRBJ2-2, with D possibly being TRBD2 (5 bases). V shed 7 bases and J shed 4 bases, with 13 bases lying between them. The CDR3 covers 14 residues. CDR1 and CDR2 (germline): SNHLY, FYNNEI. Here the CDR3 DNA reads TGTGCCAGCACCGAAACACGGGGCACCGGGGAGCTGTTTTTT. It codes for CASTETRGTGELFF.

The chain has TRBV5-1 and TRBJ2-5, with D perhaps TRBD1 (5 bases). The end of the DNA fits TRBJ2-7 better, so the J call may be wrong. CDR1 and CDR2 from the germline V gene are SGHRS and YFSETQ. CDR3 length equals 12 residues. The CDR3 bases are TGCGCCAGCAGACGAGACAGCTACGAGCAGTACTTC. It encodes CASRRDSYEQYF.

This chain uses TRBV4-1 with TRBJ2-3; TRBD1 matches 12 bases. Germline loops: CDR1 MGHRA, CDR2 YSYEKL. The CDR3 spans 16 residues. The junction had 9 bases not matched to a gene; V was cut back by 4 bases and J by 7 bases. Here the CDR3 reads CASSLVPGQGAYTQYF. CDR3 DNA: TGCGCCAGCAGCCTTGTCCCGGGACAGGGGGCATATACGCAGTATTTT.

This rearrangement joins TRBV19 to TRBJ1-2; TRBD1 matches 7 bases. The germline V gene has CDR1 LNHDA and CDR2 SQIVND (reference sequence). This CDR3 has 14 amino acids. The V segment lost 8 bases and the J segment 2 bases; nucleotides outside the gene matches: 8. The CDR3 sequence: CASYGRDSNYGYTF. CDR3 bases: TGTGCCAGTTACGGAAGGGACAGCAACTATGGCTACACCTTC.

In this sample, this clone turned up once. The chain links TRBV9 to TRBJ2-3; TRBD2 matches at 7 bases. With V trimmed by 0 bases and J by 0 bases, 1 base remained unmatched. Germline V gives CDR1 SGDLS, CDR2 YYNGEE. The CDR3 spans 15 residues. DNA of the CDR3: TGTGCCAGCAGCGTAGGGGGGGGGAGCACAGATACGCAGTATTTT. This translates into CASSVGGGSTDTQYF.

Only a few counts were recorded for this clone. J is TRBJ1-4 and V is TRBV6-5; 8 nucleotides match TRBD1. V dropped 4 bases and J dropped 7; count of bases not matched to a gene: 2. The V gene's germline CDR1 is MNHEY and CDR2 SVGAGI. The CDR3 extends over 13 amino acids. CDR3 nucleotides: TGTGCCAGCAGTTCACAGGGGGTTGAAAAACTGTTTTTT. Residues: CASSSQGVEKLFF.

The V and J genes are TRBV7-9 and TRBJ2-7; the match to TRBD2 covers 10 bases. There are 15 residues in the CDR3. Germline V CDR1 and CDR2: SEHNR, FQNEAQ (reference sequence). Trimming removed 1 base from V and 5 bases from J; junction bases left unmatched: 5. CDR3: CASSLGSSGGDEQYF. CDR3 DNA sequence: TGTGCCAGCAGCTTAGGGTCTAGCGGGGGAGACGAGCAGTACTTC. Full variable domain (rest looked up from reference TRBV7-9 and TRBJ2-7): DTGVSQNPRHKITKRGQNVTFRCDPISEHNRLYWYRQTLGQGPEFLTYFQNEAQLEKSRLLSDRFSAERPKGSFSTLEIQRTEQGDSAMYLCASSLGSSGGDEQYFGPGTRLTVT.

This clone came up once. The chain employs TRBV4-1 and TRBJ2-7, with 11 bases identical to TRBD2. The J segment lost 4 bases and the V segment lost 4 bases, leaving 6 bases of the junction unmatched. Germline CDR1 is MGHRA and CDR2 is YSYEKL. The CDR3 has 15 amino acids. The CDR3, as DNA: TGCGCCAGCAGCCGCGGACTAGCGGGTGAATACGAGCAGTACTTC. Translated, it gives CASSRGLAGEYEQYF.